These T cell receptor beta chains were read from a single sample in a study of cytomegalovirus exposure and HLA in healthy donors. Repertoires were generated with immunoSEQ multiplex PCR, while TCRdb's copy carries only in-frame clones and drops some. The sample gives 100,000 to 150,000 clones, around 80% of which show up once; approximately 1% is in the top ten. The sample comprised PBMCs. The receptors shown here come from a human donor in good health. Both conserved end residues are part of each CDR3. A D gene is named only where the DNA matches it firmly. A row's size may be missing; if present it is once, few, many or a size class.

v_call	d_call	cdr3_length	clone_size	j_call	cdr3_nt	cdr3_aa
TRBV6-1	TRBD1	13	NA	TRBJ1-2	TGTGCCAGCACCCGGGACAGAGTAAATGGCTACACCTTC	CASTRDRVNGYTF
TRBV5-1	TRBD1	13	few	TRBJ1-1	TGCGCCAGCAGCGGCGGACAGGGCACTGAAGCTTTCTTT	CASSGGQGTEAFF
TRBV5-1	NA	13	once	TRBJ2-5	TGCGCCAGCAGCCCGCGGACAGAAGAGACCCAGTACTTC	CASSPRTEETQYF
TRBV5-1	NA	15	NA	TRBJ2-7	TGCGCCAGCAGCTTGGGCCCCCAGGGGATCCACGAGCAGTACTTC	CASSLGPQGIHEQYF
TRBV5-1	NA	13	NA	TRBJ2-7	TGCGCCAGCAGCTTCGGGACAAACTACGAGCAGTACTTC	CASSFGTNYEQYF
TRBV7-7	NA	14	NA	TRBJ2-7	TGTGCCAGCAGCTTAGGCGGGCAAAACTACGAGCAGTACTTC	CASSLGGQNYEQYF
TRBV6-1	NA	11	NA	TRBJ2-1	TGTGCCAGCAGTCGCAGGAATGAGCAGTTCTTC	CASSRRNEQFF
TRBV15	NA	17	NA	TRBJ1-2	TGTGCCACCAGCAGCCACCGCGGAGGGAAACCACTCTATGGCTACACCTTC	CATSSHRGGKPLYGYTF
TRBV6-6	TRBD1	14	NA	TRBJ2-7	TGTGCCAGCAGCGACAGGGGATCGCTCTACGAGCAGTACTTC	CASSDRGSLYEQYF
TRBV6-6	TRBD2	13	few	TRBJ2-7	TGTGCCAGCAGCGATAGCGGGGCCTACGAGCAGTACTTC	CASSDSGAYEQYF
TRBV19	TRBD1	15	once	TRBJ2-4	TGTGCCAGTAGAACGCACCGGGACAGCAAAAACATTCAGTACTTC	CASRTHRDSKNIQYF
TRBV2	TRBD1	15	few	TRBJ2-5	TGTGCCAGCAGTGCCGGGACAGGGGGTCTGGAGACCCAGTACTTC	CASSAGTGGLETQYF
TRBV7-6	TRBD2	14	NA	TRBJ2-1	TGTGCCAGCAGCACTAGCGGGGGGGTGGAAGAGCAGTTCTTC	CASSTSGGVEEQFF
TRBV4-1	NA	14	NA	TRBJ2-3	TGCGCCAGCAGTCGGTACAGTGACACAGATACGCAGTATTTT	CASSRYSDTDTQYF
TRBV25-1	NA	10	NA	TRBJ1-1	TGTGCCAGCAGTGAACCCCCCATGTTCTTT	CASSEPPMFF
TRBV4-1	TRBD2	16	NA	TRBJ2-7	TGCGCCAGCAGCCAAGGGACTAGCGGGGGGGCTGGGGAGCAGTACTTC	CASSQGTSGGAGEQYF
TRBV7-9	TRBD2	15	NA	TRBJ2-3	TGTGCCAGAAGCTTCGGGGGGGCGCGCACAGATACGCAGTATTTT	CARSFGGARTDTQYF
TRBV2	TRBD1	13	few	TRBJ1-1	TGTGCCAGCAAACAGGGGATGAACACTGAAGCTTTCTTT	CASKQGMNTEAFF
TRBV18	NA	15	once	TRBJ1-4	TGTGCCAGCTCATCTACAGGGTCAACTAATGAAAAACTGTTTTTT	CASSSTGSTNEKLFF
TRBV9	NA	16	NA	TRBJ2-5	TGTGCCAGCAGCATCAGAGATGCGGGGAAACAAGAGACCCAGTACTTC	CASSIRDAGKQETQYF
TRBV7-2	TRBD2	16	NA	TRBJ2-1	TGTGCCAGCAGCTCCACCGGGGGGGCCGTGGGTAATGAGCAGTTCTTC	CASSSTGGAVGNEQFF
TRBV6-5	NA	13	NA	TRBJ1-2	TGTGCCAGCAGTGGGCCACGGGGGGACGGCTACACCTTC	CASSGPRGDGYTF
TRBV11-2	NA	14	NA	TRBJ2-2	TGTGCCAGCAGCTTAACAGGGAGCACCGGGGAGCTGTTTTTT	CASSLTGSTGELFF
TRBV27	NA	14	NA	TRBJ2-7	TGTGCCAGCAGTTTATCCCTATTCCCGGACGAGCAGTACTTC	CASSLSLFPDEQYF
TRBV5-1	NA	14	NA	TRBJ1-4	TGCGCCAGCACCGTAGCAGGGCAGGATGAAAAACTGTTTTTT	CASTVAGQDEKLFF
TRBV6-1	NA	14	NA	TRBJ1-4	TGTGCCAGCAGTGAAGGGCAGTTTAATGAAAAACTGTTTTTT	CASSEGQFNEKLFF
TRBV5-8	NA	13	NA	TRBJ1-4	TGTGCCAGCAGCTTGGCGACAGATCAAAAACTGTTTTTT	CASSLATDQKLFF
TRBV19	TRBD1	14	NA	TRBJ1-6	TGTGCCAGTAGTATTCGACAGGGTAGGTCACCCCTCCACTTT	CASSIRQGRSPLHF
TRBV5-1	NA	13	few	TRBJ2-5	TGCGCCAGCAGCTTCAGGATTCAAGAGACCCAGTACTTC	CASSFRIQETQYF
TRBV4-3	NA	13	NA	TRBJ1-2	TGCGCCAGCAGCCCCAGGGTTAACTATGGCTACACCTTC	CASSPRVNYGYTF
TRBV9	TRBD1	15	NA	TRBJ2-7	TGTGCCAGCAGCGCGACCGGGACAGGACCCTACGAGCAGTACTTC	CASSATGTGPYEQYF
TRBV2	TRBD1	14	NA	TRBJ1-6	TGTGCCAGCGTGCTGGGACAGCGTAATTCACCCCTCCACTTT	CASVLGQRNSPLHF
TRBV5-1	NA	16	NA	TRBJ2-3	TGCGCCAGCAGCTTGTCCCCAAGTAGACTTACAGATACGCAGTATTTT	CASSLSPSRLTDTQYF
TRBV5-1	NA	14	NA	TRBJ1-1	TGCGCCAGCAGCTTGGTGCAGGGCGACACTGAAGCTTTCTTT	CASSLVQGDTEAFF
TRBV25-1	TRBD1	15	NA	TRBJ1-2	TGTGCCAGCAGTGAATTGGACCGACAGGGAGATGGCTACACCTTC	CASSELDRQGDGYTF
TRBV19	NA	17	NA	TRBJ1-3	TGTGCCAGTAGTATAGTGGCAGGTGGACACTCTGGAAACACCATATATTTT	CASSIVAGGHSGNTIYF
TRBV11-2	NA	14	NA	TRBJ1-2	TGTGCCAGCAGCCCCACAGGGTTGGTTAATGGCTACACCTTC	CASSPTGLVNGYTF
TRBV15	NA	15	NA	TRBJ2-1	TGTGCCACCAGCAGGGGGGAGGCCTACTACAATGAGCAGTTCTTC	CATSRGEAYYNEQFF
TRBV6-4	NA	13	NA	TRBJ1-6	TGTGCCAGCAGACAGGGAACGAATTCACCCCTCCACTTT	CASRQGTNSPLHF
TRBV10-1	TRBD1	14	NA	TRBJ2-7	TGCGCCAGCCCCCCGGGACAGATTAGATACGAGCAGTACTTC	CASPPGQIRYEQYF
TRBV15	TRBD1	15	NA	TRBJ2-5	TGTGCCACCAGCAGAGACAGGGGGCAGGGGGAGACCCAGTACTTC	CATSRDRGQGETQYF
TRBV4-1	NA	14	NA	TRBJ1-1	TGCGCCAGCAGCCAAGCCCTCCGGAGGACTGAAGCTTTCTTT	CASSQALRRTEAFF
TRBV7-9	NA	13	NA	TRBJ2-6	TGTGCCAGCAGCCTCGCTGGGGCCAACGTCCTGACTTTC	CASSLAGANVLTF
TRBV27	NA	14	NA	TRBJ2-1	TGTGCCAGCAGTTTTTGGTCTACGATAAATGAGCAGTTCTTC	CASSFWSTINEQFF
TRBV5-4	NA	18	NA	TRBJ2-6	TGTGCCAGCAGCTTGGAGGCGACAGCCTACTCTGGGGCCAACGTCCTGACTTTC	CASSLEATAYSGANVLTF
TRBV7-8	NA	14	NA	TRBJ2-7	TGTGCCAGCAGCTTACCAGGGAACTTTTACGAGCAGTACTTC	CASSLPGNFYEQYF
TRBV2	TRBD2	14	few	TRBJ2-2	TGTGCCAGCAAGACTAGCGGTAACACCGGGGAGCTGTTTTTT	CASKTSGNTGELFF
TRBV4-1	TRBD2	17	few	TRBJ2-3	TGCGCCAGCAGCCAAGATTCTGGACTAGCGAGCACAGATACGCAGTATTTT	CASSQDSGLASTDTQYF
TRBV18	NA	16	once	TRBJ2-2	TGTGCCAGCTCAGACAGGATAAGCTCCACAGCAGGGGAGCTGTTTTTT	CASSDRISSTAGELFF
TRBV27	NA	12	NA	TRBJ1-5	TGTGCCAGCAGTAAATCCCGGGATCAACTTTTCTTT	CASSKSRDQLFF
TRBV11-2	NA	14	NA	TRBJ1-3	TGTGCCAGCAGCTTAGGACTAGCAGGAAACACCATATATTTT	CASSLGLAGNTIYF
TRBV11-2	TRBD2	14	NA	TRBJ2-1	TGTGCCAGCAGCGCCGGACTAGCGGGGAATGAGCAGTTCTTC	CASSAGLAGNEQFF
TRBV19	TRBD2	15	NA	TRBJ2-2	TGTGCCAGTAGTATCAGCGGGGGTTACACCGGGGAGCTGTTTTTT	CASSISGGYTGELFF
TRBV27	NA	13	NA	TRBJ2-7	TGTGCCAGCAGTTTCCATAGCCGGTACGAGCAGTACTTC	CASSFHSRYEQYF
TRBV11-2	TRBD1	14	NA	TRBJ2-2	TGTGCCAGCAACTTACAGGGGGCAGACGGGGAGCTGTTTTTT	CASNLQGADGELFF